This paragraph reports one T cell receptor (beta chain). Its specificity is not known. CDR1 and CDR2 (germline): SNHLY, FYNNEI. The CDR3 is 15 residues long. Trimming removed 6 bases from V and 0 bases from J, with 15 bases in between. These data originate in a study of cytomegalovirus exposure and HLA in healthy donors. As for the study in general: Around 80 million unique TCR sequences came from HLA-typed donors in an early release.

In the PCR, 60 Vbeta and 13 Jbeta primers were used. Sequencing was performed with immunoSEQ multiplex PCR; in TCRdb, only in-frame clones are kept and a portion is missing. This sample has roughly 99,000 clones, with approximately 79% found just once. General observations from the study: Some V segments could not be told apart, so they were left out, TRBV6-2 and TRBV6-3 among them. The study found most TCR sequences rare, yet found some public TCRs in many donors. Information on immune exposure was restricted to one variable (CMV serostatus).

Sequenced input: PBMCs. The sequence was obtained from a young man in good health and CMV-seronegative. This rearrangement joins TRBV2 to TRBJ2-7, with unresolved D. Here the CDR3 reads CASRIWRQSSYEQYF. The CDR3 DNA follows: TGTGCCAGCAGGATCTGGCGGCAGTCCTCCTACGAGCAGTACTTC.